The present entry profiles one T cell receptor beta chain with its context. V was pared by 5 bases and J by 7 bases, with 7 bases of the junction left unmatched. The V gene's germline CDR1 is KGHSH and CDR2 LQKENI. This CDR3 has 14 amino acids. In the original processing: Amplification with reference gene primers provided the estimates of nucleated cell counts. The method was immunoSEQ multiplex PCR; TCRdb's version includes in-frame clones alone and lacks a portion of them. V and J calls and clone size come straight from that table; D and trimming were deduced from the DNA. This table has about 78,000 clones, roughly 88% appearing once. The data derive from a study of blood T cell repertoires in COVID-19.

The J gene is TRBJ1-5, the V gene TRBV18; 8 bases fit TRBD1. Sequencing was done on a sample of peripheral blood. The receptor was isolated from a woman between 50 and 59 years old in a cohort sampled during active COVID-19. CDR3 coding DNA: TGTGCCAGCTCATCCCGACAGGGGAAGCAGCCCCAGCATTTT. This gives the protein CASSSRQGKQPQHF.